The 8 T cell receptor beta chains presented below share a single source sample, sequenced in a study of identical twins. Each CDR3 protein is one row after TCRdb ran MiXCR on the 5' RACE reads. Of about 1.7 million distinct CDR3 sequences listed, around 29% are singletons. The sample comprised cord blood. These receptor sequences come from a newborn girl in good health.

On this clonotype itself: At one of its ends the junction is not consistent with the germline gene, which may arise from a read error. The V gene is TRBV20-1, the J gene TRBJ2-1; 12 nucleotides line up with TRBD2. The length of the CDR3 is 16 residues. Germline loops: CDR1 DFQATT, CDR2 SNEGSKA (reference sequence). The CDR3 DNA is TGCAGTGCTAGATCCCGACTAGCGGGGGCCCTCAATGAGCGGTTCTTC. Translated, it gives CSARSRLAGALNERFF.

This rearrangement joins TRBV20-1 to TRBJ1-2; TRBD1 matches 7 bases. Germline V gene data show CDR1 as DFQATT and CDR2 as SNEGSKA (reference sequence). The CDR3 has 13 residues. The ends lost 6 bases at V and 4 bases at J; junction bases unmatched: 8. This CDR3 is CSARGRGGYGYTF. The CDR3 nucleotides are TGCAGTGCCAGGGGCAGGGGGGGCTATGGCTACACCTTC.

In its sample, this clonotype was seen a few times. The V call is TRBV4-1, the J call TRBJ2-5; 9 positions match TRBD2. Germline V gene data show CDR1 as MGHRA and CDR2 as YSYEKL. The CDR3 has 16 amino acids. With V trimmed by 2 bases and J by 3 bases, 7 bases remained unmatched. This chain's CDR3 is CASSQRALAGEETQYF. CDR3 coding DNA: TGCGCCAGCAGCCAACGCGCATTAGCGGGGGAAGAGACCCAGTACTTC.

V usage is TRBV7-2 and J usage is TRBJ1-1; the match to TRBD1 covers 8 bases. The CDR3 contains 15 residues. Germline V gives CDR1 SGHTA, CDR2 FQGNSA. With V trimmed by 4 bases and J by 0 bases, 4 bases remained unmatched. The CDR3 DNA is TGTGCCAGCAGCTGGCCAGGGGGCATGAACACTGAAGCTTTCTTT. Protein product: CASSWPGGMNTEAFF. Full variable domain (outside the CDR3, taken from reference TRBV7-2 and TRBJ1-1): GAGVSQSPSNKVTEKGKDVELRCDPISGHTALYWYRQSLGQGLEFLIYFQGNSAPDKSGLPSDRFSAERTGGSVSTLTIQRTQQEDSAVYLCASSWPGGMNTEAFFGQGTRLTVV.

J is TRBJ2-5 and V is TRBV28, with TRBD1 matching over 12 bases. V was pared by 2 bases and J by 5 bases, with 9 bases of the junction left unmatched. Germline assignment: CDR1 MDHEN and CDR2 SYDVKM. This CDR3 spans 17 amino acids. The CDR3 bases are TGTGCCAGCAGTTTAGGAGCCGGGACAGGGGGCATTGAGACCCAGTACTTC. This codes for CASSLGAGTGGIETQYF.

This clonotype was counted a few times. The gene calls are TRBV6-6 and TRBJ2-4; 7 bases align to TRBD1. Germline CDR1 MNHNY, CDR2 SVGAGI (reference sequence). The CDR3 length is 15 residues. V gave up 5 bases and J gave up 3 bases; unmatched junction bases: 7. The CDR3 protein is CASSRPRQGKNIQYF. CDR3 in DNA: TGTGCCAGCAGTCGACCCCGACAGGGCAAAAACATTCAGTACTTC.

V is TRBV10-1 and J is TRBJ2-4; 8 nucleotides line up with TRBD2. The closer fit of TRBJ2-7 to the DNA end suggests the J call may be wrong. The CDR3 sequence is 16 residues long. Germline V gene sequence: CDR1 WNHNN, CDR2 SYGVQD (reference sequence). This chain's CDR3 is CASSASRLAFLYEQYF. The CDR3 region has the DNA TGCGCCAGCAGTGCCTCACGACTAGCGTTTTTGTACGAGCAGTACTTC.

CDR3 nucleotide sequence: TGTGCCAGCAGCTTAACAGATTACGGTGGCTACACCTTC. Its protein is CASSLTDYGGYTF. This chain uses TRBV11-2 with TRBJ1-2, with unresolved D. V was cut by 2 bases and J by 7 bases, with 11 bases left in between. Per germline, CDR1 SGHAT and CDR2 FQNNGV. CDR3 length: 13 residues. The full variable domain, its missing parts supplied by reference TRBV11-2 and TRBJ1-2, is EAGVAQSPRYKIIEKRQSVAFWCNPISGHATLYWYQQILGQGPKLLIQFQNNGVVDDSQLPKDRFSAERLKGVDSTLKIQPAKLEDSAVYLCASSLTDYGGYTFGSGTRLTVV.